The 7 T cell receptor beta chains reported below all come from one sample, sequenced in a study of blood T cell repertoires in COVID-19. The assay was immunoSEQ multiplex PCR, and TCRdb's table has in-frame clones only and misses some. The sample includes more than 130,000 clones, more than 80% of them seen just once. Sequencing was performed on peripheral blood. The receptors stem from an elderly woman in a cohort sampled during active or convalescent COVID-19.

V is TRBV2 and J is TRBJ2-1; TRBD1 matches at 9 bases. Trimming cost V 4 bases and J 2 bases; bases outside gene matches: 9. The CDR3 loop spans 17 amino acids. Germline V CDR1 and CDR2: SNHLY, FYNNEI. CDR3 amino acids: CASSGDRAKIAYNEQFF. The CDR3 region has the DNA TGTGCCAGCAGTGGGGACAGGGCAAAGATCGCCTACAATGAGCAGTTCTTC.

V usage is TRBV9 and J usage is TRBJ2-5; D is possibly TRBD2 (6 bases). The V gene's germline CDR1 is SGDLS and CDR2 YYNGEE. V shed 4 bases and J shed 3 bases, with 13 bases lying between them. This CDR3 comprises 14 residues. CDR3 residues: CASSLGLREETQYF. Here the CDR3 DNA reads TGTGCCAGCAGCTTGGGACTGCGCGAAGAGACCCAGTACTTC.

This chain uses TRBV10-3 with TRBJ1-2; perhaps TRBD1 as D (6 bases). The CDR3 runs 16 residues. The V and J ends lost 4 bases and 0 bases respectively, with 15 bases between them. The germline CDR1 and CDR2 sequences are ENHRY and SYGVKD. The CDR3 sequence: CAISAWTAATNYGYTF. The CDR3 coding sequence is TGTGCCATCAGTGCTTGGACAGCAGCTACTAACTATGGCTACACCTTC.

This clone occurred a few times. The chain recombines TRBV3-1 (or the pseudogene TRBV3-2) with TRBJ1-3, with a tentative D call TRBD1 (5 bases). Germline lookup yields CDR1 LGHDT and CDR2 YNNKEL (reference sequence). This CDR3 spans 16 amino acids. V was trimmed by 0 bases and J by 4 bases, leaving 13 bases between them. The CDR3 is CASSQEAGLRGNTIYF. Written as DNA, the CDR3 is TGTGCCAGCAGCCAAGAAGCAGGGTTGAGGGGAAACACCATATATTTT.

The gene calls are TRBV5-1 and TRBJ2-1; the D gene is possibly TRBD2 (6 bases). The V gene lost 2 bases and the J gene lost 3 bases, with 12 bases spanning the gap. The CDR3 totals 15 residues. Germline CDR1 is SGHRS and CDR2 is YFSETQ. The DNA of the CDR3 is TGCGCCAGCAGCTTCAACGTGGGGGGCTACAATGAGCAGTTCTTC. This encodes CASSFNVGGYNEQFF.

This chain joins TRBV11-2 and TRBJ2-1, with 15 bases aligning to TRBD2. Germline V lookup: CDR1 SGHAT, CDR2 FQNNGV. There are 17 residues in the CDR3. J gave up 8 bases and V 5 bases, and 10 bases lay outside the gene matches. This chain's CDR3 is CASSLGLAGGIFDEQFF. DNA of the CDR3: TGTGCCAGCAGCCTCGGACTAGCGGGGGGGATTTTTGATGAGCAGTTCTTC.

This chain connects TRBV18 to TRBJ1-2, with TRBD1 identical over 9 bases. The V gene's germline CDR1 is KGHSH and CDR2 LQKENI. Trimming at V came to 1 base and at J to 0 bases, leaving 6 bases not matched to a gene. The CDR3 consists of 17 residues. This CDR3 reads CASSPRTGAKTNYGYTF. As DNA, the CDR3 is TGTGCCAGCTCACCACGGACAGGGGCGAAAACTAACTATGGCTACACCTTC.